Described below is a single T cell receptor (beta chain) sequence and its context. This clone's antigen is unknown. No much larger clone exists at a distance of one base, and base qualities are not known. Based on the germline V gene (reference sequence), the CDR1 and CDR2 sequences are LNHDA and SQIVND. Counted from cysteine to phenylalanine, this CDR3 has 16 amino acids. The sequence is cut down to CDR3 DNA, 48 bases in frame from base 1. V and J lose 6 bases and 0 bases, and a span of 12 bases separates them. These data are taken from a study of blood T cell repertoires in COVID-19 (TCRdb year 2020). Turning to the overall study: The collaborator samples originated in the United States, Italy and Spain and spanned the acute and convalescent phases of COVID-19. The material from the prospective study consisted of cDNA or gDNA derived from T cells, B-cell-depleted T cells, or PBMCs. The dataset comprised deeply sampled blood TCRbeta repertoires from subjects exposed to, actively infected with, or recovered from COVID-19. The repertoires were released in a freely available public database intended as a resource for research on the immune response to SARS-CoV-2. The samples were drawn from the first 160 participants of the ongoing ImmuneRACE study and from about 1,200 subjects provided by 6 global collaborators. Sample metadata almost always included a de-identified subject ID, COVID-19 status, age in years and sex. Where HLA class I and class II types were available, the types were taken from metadata supplied by the sample provider, not from assay-based typing. General study outcomes and caveats: How much clinical and demographic metadata was included differed by source and by participant, and the metadata was provided uncurated.

TCRbeta CDR3 regions were amplified from genomic DNA by means of the immunoSEQ Assay, a bias-controlled multiplex PCR. The authors processed their data as follows. Within the assay, amplification of reference gene primers was used to estimate how many nucleated cells each sample contained. To quantify the absolute abundance of each unique TCRbeta CDR3 rearrangement, sequence reads were collapsed and filtered. Productive Simpson clonality was computed per sample as the square root of Simpson's diversity index over productive rearrangements. Held by TCRdb, this immuneACCESS table contains in-frame sequences only and omits some clones. Under half of the omission traces to an unresolved V gene where checked; the cause of the rest is unknown. V and J calls and clone size are copied from that table; D and trimming were computed from the DNA. Counted in this sample were some 200,000 clones; around 81% of them appeared once. The ten largest clones take up approximately 11% of the sample.

At one collaborating source in Seattle, patients were enrolled during active infection and were followed longitudinally through the course of disease. The collaborating institutions used their own protocols to collect whole blood in K2EDTA tubes. Collaborator samples were shipped for TCRbeta analysis as frozen whole blood, isolated PBMCs, or DNA extracted from either sample type. In this chain, TRBV19 is recombined with TRBJ2-6; TRBD1 could be the D gene, as 5 bases match. Sequenced sample: peripheral blood. This receptor was taken from a woman aged 40 to 49 with COVID-19, enrolled during active disease. CDR3 region: CASSSDSYSGANVLTF. The sequenced DNA: TGTGCCAGTAGCTCCGACAGCTACTCTGGGGCCAACGTCCTGACTTTC.